This T cell receptor beta chain was captured in a study of human T cells and chemical hapten exposure. Background on the study: The sensitizer, 2% DPC, was used on around 2 cm by around 2 cm of upper inner arm skin. The study enrolled mostly female patients with alopecia areata, totalis or universalis. Study-level points and caveats: DPC sensitization did not alter TCRs above 1 in 1000 frequency.

TCRdb used MiXCR to reprocess the RACE reads, holding one entry per CDR3 protein. In the table there are under 100,000 distinct CDR3 sequences, 10% to 13% of which are singletons. Worth noting for this clonotype: What it binds is unknown.

Specified time point: patch test 2, 6 weeks after DPC sensitization. The treatment denotes: therapeutic diphenylcyclopropenone sensitization with weekly scalp DPC. Blood draws came first, before each patch test. The material sequenced was whole blood, taken in connection with sensitization to the hapten diphenylcyclopropenone (DPC). The source of this sequence is a woman aged 25-40 years with alopecia areata. Some clones in this sample may be carry-over from other donors' samples.

The CDR3 bases are TGTGCCAGCAGTTATCCGACAGGGTTAGGAAACACCATATATTTT. Protein: CASSYPTGLGNTIYF. V gene TRBV12-3 or TRBV12-4 combines with J gene TRBJ1-3; TRBD1 matches at 7 bases. With 4 bases clipped from V and 4 bases from J, the junction kept 7 bases outside the gene matches. The CDR3 length is 15 residues.